This T cell receptor (beta chain) was sequenced in a study of regulatory T cells in long-lasting Graves disease. About the study: New Graves' disease cases had less than 3 months of antithyroid drugs.

Time point of the sample: newly diagnosed GD, antithyroid drugs for less than 3 months. PBMC RNA was the source of the TCR library. Library construction for TCR beta used iRepertoire HTBI primers and Arm-PCR of CDR3 regions. TCRdb called the multiplex PCR reads again in MiXCR, with one record for every CDR3 protein. Among a few hundred thousand distinct CDR3 sequences listed, roughly 10% were seen once. The same sample was also used in a study of T cells in Graves' hyperthyroidism and ophthalmopathy. Per that study: Those with hyperthyroidism were 18 to 65 years old, newly diagnosed, and ill for under 2 months. It was a median around seven months before onset that the model predicted ophthalmopathy.

The sequence was collected from a woman aged 18-35 years with Graves disease. Sequenced material: peripheral blood mononuclear cells (PBMCs), taken at new diagnosis, from a patient treated with antithyroid drugs.

For the CDR3, the DNA is TGTGCCAGCAGTCAACCAGGGACAGGGGGAAAGACCCAGTACTTC. It is translated as CASSQPGTGGKTQYF. The V call is TRBV6-1, the J call TRBJ2-5; TRBD1 aligns across 11 bases. The CDR3 is 15 amino acids. Trimming at V came to 5 bases and at J to 6 bases, leaving 8 bases not matched to a gene. Germline V gene data show CDR1 as MNHNS and CDR2 as SASEGT.